Below, one T cell receptor (beta chain) is given with its context. As yet, its antigen is unknown. With random hexamers, 0.5 to 1 ug RNA was reverse transcribed. Amplification of TCR beta CDR3 was carried out by immunoSEQ multiplex PCR, which covered 54 Vbeta and 13 Jbeta segments. MiXCR, run by TCRdb on the immunoSEQ multiplex PCR reads, gives a single entry per CDR3 protein. The repertoire holds about 90,000 distinct CDR3 sequences, with roughly 95% as singletons. The data belong to a study of CD8 T cells in Susac syndrome. Study observations and caveats: Within total CD8+ repertoires, around 15 Susac-specific public clones were found, and within CD8+ TEMRA repertoires, 4 or 5.

The germline CDR1 and CDR2 sequences are SGDLS and YYNGEE. The CDR3 length is 14 residues. V was cut by 3 bases and J by 2 bases, with 10 bases left in between. FACS was used to enrich TEMRA cells, whereas the CD8+ and CD4+ T cells were obtained by negative isolation. The TCR originated in a human donor with Susac syndrome. The gene calls are TRBV9 and TRBJ2-3; unclear D gene. Sequencing input: CD8+ T cells from PBMCs. The CDR3 sequence is CASSGDASTDTQYF. CDR3 nucleotide sequence: TGTGCCAGCAGCGGAGATGCCTCCACAGATACGCAGTATTTT.